These T cell receptor beta chains were read from a single sample in a study of CD8+ T cells in alopecia areata. Sequenced by immunoSEQ multiplex PCR; TCRdb stores in-frame clones only, minus some. The sample holds about 150,000 clones, approximately 60% seen once. Sequencing was performed on CD8+ T cells sorted from blood. The receptors stem from a human donor in good health. Both conserved end residues are part of each CDR3. A D gene is named only where the DNA matches it firmly. For some rows the clone size is stated as once, few or many, or as a class when expanded; others skip it.

j_call	clone_size	d_call	v_call	cdr3_nt	cdr3_aa
TRBJ2-7	NA	NA	TRBV11-2	TGTGCCAGCAGCTTATCTTGGGAAGGAACAGGCGAGCAGTACTTC	CASSLSWEGTGEQYF
TRBJ1-1	NA	TRBD1	TRBV9	TGTGCCAGCAGCGCGACAGGGCTTGGCACTGAAGCTTTCTTT	CASSATGLGTEAFF
TRBJ2-1	NA	NA	TRBV7-9	TGTGCCAGCAGCCCCGACACCTACAATGAGCAGTTCTTC	CASSPDTYNEQFF
TRBJ2-1	NA	NA	TRBV29-1	TGCAGCGTTGACTTCTCAATCAATGAGCAGTTCTTC	CSVDFSINEQFF
TRBJ2-7	few	NA	TRBV7-9	TGTGCCAGCAGCTTCGGGGGGCCCTACGAGCAGTACTTC	CASSFGGPYEQYF
TRBJ2-7	NA	NA	TRBV30	TGTGCCTGGAGTGCCGATTCAGGGTATAGGCGTCGGGAGCAGTACTTC	CAWSADSGYRRREQYF
TRBJ1-1	NA	NA	TRBV5-8	TGTGCCAGCAGCGTGTATGGGGTGACTGAAGCTTTCTTT	CASSVYGVTEAFF
TRBJ1-5	NA	TRBD1	TRBV6-5	TGTGCCAGCAGTTCAACAGGGGATAGCAATCAGCCCCAGCATTTT	CASSSTGDSNQPQHF
TRBJ2-7	few	TRBD2	TRBV29-1	TGCAGCGTGCGACTAGCGGGAGAGGTCGAGCAGTACTTC	CSVRLAGEVEQYF
TRBJ2-1	NA	TRBD2	TRBV5-6	TGTGCCAGCAGCGGCGGACTAGCGGGCTCCTACAATGAGCAGTTCTTC	CASSGGLAGSYNEQFF
TRBJ2-7	NA	TRBD2	TRBV29-1	TGCAGCTATTTGGGCGGGAGCTCCTACGAGCAGTACTTC	CSYLGGSSYEQYF
TRBJ1-1	NA	TRBD1	TRBV7-9	TGTGCCAGCAGCAACGGACAGGGGGCTGAAGCTTTCTTT	CASSNGQGAEAFF
TRBJ1-2	few	NA	TRBV10-2	TGCGCCAGCAGCCCATCGGGTTTCGAGGCATTTGGCTACACCTTC	CASSPSGFEAFGYTF
TRBJ2-1	few	NA	TRBV11-2	TGTGCCAGCAGCTTACTCCTGGGCGATGAGCAGTTCTTC	CASSLLLGDEQFF
TRBJ2-1	few	NA	TRBV5-6	TGTGCCAGCAGCAGAACGCAGGTGGAGGAGCAGTTCTTC	CASSRTQVEEQFF
TRBJ2-5	NA	TRBD2	TRBV10-3	TGTGCCATCATGTCAGGACGGGAGGACCAAGAGACCCAGTACTTC	CAIMSGREDQETQYF
TRBJ2-7	NA	TRBD2	TRBV27	TGTGCCAGCAGTTTCGGGGGGGCGACGTACGAGCAGTACTTC	CASSFGGATYEQYF
TRBJ1-1	NA	TRBD1	TRBV11-2	TGTGCCAGCAGCCCAAGTACAGGGGGCTGGGCTTTCTTT	CASSPSTGGWAFF
TRBJ2-3	NA	TRBD2	TRBV7-8	TGTGCCAGCAGCTGGGCGGGAGGGTTTGATACGCAGTATTTT	CASSWAGGFDTQYF
TRBJ1-2	NA	NA	TRBV15	TGTGCCACCAGCAAATGGGACGACCTCAGCGATGGCTACACCTTC	CATSKWDDLSDGYTF
TRBJ2-1	NA	NA	TRBV11-2	TGTGCCAGCAGCGTTACGAGGACTGAGGTGAATGAGCAGTTCTTC	CASSVTRTEVNEQFF
TRBJ2-2	NA	NA	TRBV7-9	TGTGCCAGCAACTCCGGGGGGGAGCTGTTTTTT	CASNSGGELFF
TRBJ2-1	NA	TRBD1	TRBV29-1	TGCAGCGTGGGCCGACAGGGGGATGAGCAGTTCTTC	CSVGRQGDEQFF
TRBJ1-2	NA	NA	TRBV9	TGTGCCAGCAGCTCTGGTGGGACGGAGAGTGGCTACACCTTC	CASSSGGTESGYTF
TRBJ2-1	NA	NA	TRBV5-6	TGTGCCAGCAGCTTCCTGGGCTTAAGTGAGCAGTTCTTC	CASSFLGLSEQFF
TRBJ1-4	once	TRBD1	TRBV29-1	TGCAGCGTAGTAGACCTAACAGGGGGCGCTTCCCCTAATGAAAAACTGTTTTTT	CSVVDLTGGASPNEKLFF
TRBJ2-7	NA	NA	TRBV7-2	TGTGCCAGCAGCTTAAGGGACCTCTCCTCCTACGAGCAGTACTTC	CASSLRDLSSYEQYF
TRBJ1-1	NA	NA	TRBV6-5	TGTGCCAGCCACAGGGCGAACACTGAAGCTTTCTTT	CASHRANTEAFF
TRBJ2-1	once	NA	TRBV7-8	TGTGCCAGCAGCCTTTCCGCGGGAGAGCAGTTCTTC	CASSLSAGEQFF
TRBJ2-1	NA	TRBD2	TRBV7-9	TGTGCCAGCAGCTTAGCGATTGGGTCGGGAGGCGACAATGAGCAGTTCTTC	CASSLAIGSGGDNEQFF
TRBJ1-2	NA	NA	TRBV27	TGTGCCAGCAGTCCCCCAGGTCCCCCTAACTATGGCTACACCTTC	CASSPPGPPNYGYTF
TRBJ2-1	NA	TRBD2	TRBV11-2	TGTGCCAGCAGCTTAGAACTAGCGGGGTACAATGAGCAGTTCTTC	CASSLELAGYNEQFF
TRBJ2-1	few	TRBD2	TRBV7-7	TGTGCCAGCAGCTTAGTAGCGGGAGGGTACAATGAGCAGTTCTTC	CASSLVAGGYNEQFF
TRBJ1-1	NA	NA	TRBV10-3	TGTGCCATCACGGCAGGTTCCATGAGGGCCACTGAAGCTTTCTTT	CAITAGSMRATEAFF
TRBJ1-5	NA	NA	TRBV19	TGTGCCAGTACCCCGGAACAGCTCTATAGCAATCAGCCCCAGCATTTT	CASTPEQLYSNQPQHF
TRBJ2-1	few	NA	TRBV12-5	TGTGCTAGTGGTTCGGACCTGTACAATGAGCAGTTCTTC	CASGSDLYNEQFF
TRBJ2-7	NA	TRBD2	TRBV11-2	TGTGCCAGCGGACTAGCGAGATCCTACGAGCAGTACTTC	CASGLARSYEQYF
TRBJ2-3	few	NA	TRBV29-1	TGCAGCGTTGAATCTGGGCCGGCAGATACGCAGTATTTT	CSVESGPADTQYF
TRBJ2-7	once	TRBD2	TRBV5-1	TGCGCCAGCAGCTTCTCAACGTTGGGACTAGCGGAGACCTACGAGCAGTACTTC	CASSFSTLGLAETYEQYF
TRBJ2-1	NA	NA	TRBV2	TGTGCCAGCAGTGTCCAAAGAGCGAGTGAGCAGTTCTTC	CASSVQRASEQFF
TRBJ1-1	NA	NA	TRBV13	TGTGCCAGCAGCTTAGGAGGCATGGGGGGATTCACTGAAGCTTTCTTT	CASSLGGMGGFTEAFF
TRBJ2-3	few	TRBD2	TRBV2	TGTGCCAGCAGTGAATCCCCGGGAGGGACTAGCACAGATACGCAGTATTTT	CASSESPGGTSTDTQYF
TRBJ2-1	once	NA	TRBV10-1	TGCGCCAGCAGTGAGTCGTTGGGAAATGAGCAGTTCTTC	CASSESLGNEQFF
TRBJ1-5	NA	NA	TRBV27	TGTGCCAGCAAGGGCGGGGGTCTATCGCCCCAGCATTTT	CASKGGGLSPQHF
TRBJ2-1	NA	TRBD2	TRBV19	TGTGCCACCAACCCCTACGGGAGGGGCAATGAGCAGTTCTTC	CATNPYGRGNEQFF
TRBJ1-2	NA	TRBD1	TRBV6-5	TGTGCCAGCAGTACGACAGGGACGTACACCTTC	CASSTTGTYTF
TRBJ2-7	NA	NA	TRBV27	TGTGCCAGCAGTAAGTGCGTAGACGAGCAGTACTTC	CASSKCVDEQYF
TRBJ1-3	NA	NA	TRBV29-1	TGCAGCGTTACTTTGCGGGGAGCTGGAAACACCATATATTTT	CSVTLRGAGNTIYF
TRBJ1-5	NA	NA	TRBV27	TGTGCCAGCAGTTTAGTTGGGGAAGGGGGTCAGCCCCAGCATTTT	CASSLVGEGGQPQHF
TRBJ2-2	NA	NA	TRBV7-3	TGTGCCAGCAGCTTAACCGCGGGGGCTTCGACAGAAGGGACCGGGGAGCTGTTTTTT	CASSLTAGASTEGTGELFF
TRBJ2-7	few	TRBD2	TRBV27	TGTGCCAGCAGAACCGGGGGGGGAGCCTACGAGCAGTACTTC	CASRTGGGAYEQYF
TRBJ2-7	NA	NA	TRBV27	TGTGCCAGCAGTTTATATCAGGGTATCAGCTACGAGCAGTACTTC	CASSLYQGISYEQYF
TRBJ2-7	NA	NA	TRBV5-1	TGCGCCAGCAGCATTTTTACCGGGACAAGAAGCTCCTACGAGCAGTACTTC	CASSIFTGTRSSYEQYF
TRBJ2-3	NA	TRBD1	TRBV27	TGTGCCAGCAGTTTAGACAGGGGAGATACGCAGTATTTT	CASSLDRGDTQYF
TRBJ2-5	NA	TRBD1	TRBV7-4	TGTGCCAGCAGCTTAAAGGGACAGAGACCCTCACAAGAGACCCAGTACTTC	CASSLKGQRPSQETQYF
TRBJ2-6	NA	TRBD1	TRBV29-1	TGCAGCGTGGTTAACAGGGGCCCTATCTCTGGGGCCAACGTCCTGACTTTC	CSVVNRGPISGANVLTF
TRBJ2-3	few	NA	TRBV4-1	TGCGCCAGCAGCCATGAAGGAGATACGCAGTATTTT	CASSHEGDTQYF
TRBJ1-5	NA	TRBD1	TRBV2	TGTGCCAGCAGTGAACGGGACAGAGATAATCAGCCCCAGCATTTT	CASSERDRDNQPQHF
TRBJ2-1	NA	NA	TRBV2	TGTGCCAGCAGTGTTAGCAATGAGCAGTTCTTC	CASSVSNEQFF